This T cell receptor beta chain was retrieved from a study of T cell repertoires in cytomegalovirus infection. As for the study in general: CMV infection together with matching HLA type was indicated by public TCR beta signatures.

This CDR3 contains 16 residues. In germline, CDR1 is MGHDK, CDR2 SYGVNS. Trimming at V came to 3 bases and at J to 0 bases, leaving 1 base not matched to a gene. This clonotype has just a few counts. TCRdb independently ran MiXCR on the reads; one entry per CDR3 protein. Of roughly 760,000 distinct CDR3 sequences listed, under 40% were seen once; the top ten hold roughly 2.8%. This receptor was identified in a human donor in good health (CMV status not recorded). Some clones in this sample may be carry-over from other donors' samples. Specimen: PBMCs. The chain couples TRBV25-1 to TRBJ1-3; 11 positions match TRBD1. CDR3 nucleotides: TGTGCCAGCAGTGACGGGACAGGGGGCTCTGGAAACACCATATATTTT. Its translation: CASSDGTGGSGNTIYF.